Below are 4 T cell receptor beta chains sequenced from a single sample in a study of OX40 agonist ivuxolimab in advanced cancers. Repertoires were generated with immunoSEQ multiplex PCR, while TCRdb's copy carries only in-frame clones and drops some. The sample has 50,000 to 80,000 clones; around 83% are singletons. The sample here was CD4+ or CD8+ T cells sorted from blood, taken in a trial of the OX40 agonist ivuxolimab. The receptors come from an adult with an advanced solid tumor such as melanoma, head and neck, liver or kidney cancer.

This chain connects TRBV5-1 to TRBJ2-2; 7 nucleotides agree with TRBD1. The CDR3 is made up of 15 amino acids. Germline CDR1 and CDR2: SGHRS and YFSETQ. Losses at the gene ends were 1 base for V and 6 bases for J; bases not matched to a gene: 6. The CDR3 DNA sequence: TGCGCCAGCAGCTTGACCGGGACAGAGGCCGGGGAGCTGTTTTTT. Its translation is CASSLTGTEAGELFF.

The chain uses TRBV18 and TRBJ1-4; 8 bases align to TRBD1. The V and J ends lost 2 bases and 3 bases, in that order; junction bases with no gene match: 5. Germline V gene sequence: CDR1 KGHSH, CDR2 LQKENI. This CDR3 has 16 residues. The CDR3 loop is CASSPRPGQANEKLFF. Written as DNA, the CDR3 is TGTGCCAGCTCACCAAGGCCGGGACAGGCTAATGAAAAACTGTTTTTT.

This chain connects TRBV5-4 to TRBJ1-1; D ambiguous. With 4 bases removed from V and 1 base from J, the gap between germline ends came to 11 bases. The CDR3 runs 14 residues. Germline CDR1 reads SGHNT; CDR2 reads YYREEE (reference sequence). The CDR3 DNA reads TGTGCCAGCAGCGCGCTACTCACGAACACTGAAGCTTTCTTT. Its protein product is CASSALLTNTEAFF.

Here the CDR3 reads CASSSATGRGGGYTF. The DNA for the CDR3 is TGCGCCAGCAGCTCGGCGACCGGCCGGGGAGGGGGCTACACCTTC. The chain uses TRBV5-1 and TRBJ1-2, with D uncertain. CDR1 SGHRS and CDR2 YFSETQ come from the germline V gene. This CDR3 spans 15 amino acids. Between the trimmed V and J ends, which lost 3 bases and 8 bases, there was a span of 20 bases.